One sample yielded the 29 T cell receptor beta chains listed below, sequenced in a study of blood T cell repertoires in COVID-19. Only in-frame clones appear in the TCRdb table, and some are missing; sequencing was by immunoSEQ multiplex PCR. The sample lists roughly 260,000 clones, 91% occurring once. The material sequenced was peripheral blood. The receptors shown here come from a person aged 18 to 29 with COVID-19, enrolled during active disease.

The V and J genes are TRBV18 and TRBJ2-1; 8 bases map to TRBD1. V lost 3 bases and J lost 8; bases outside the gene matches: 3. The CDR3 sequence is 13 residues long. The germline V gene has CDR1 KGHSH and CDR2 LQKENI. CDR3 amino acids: CASSPHRGDEQFF. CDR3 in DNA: TGTGCCAGCTCACCCCACAGGGGGGATGAGCAGTTCTTC.

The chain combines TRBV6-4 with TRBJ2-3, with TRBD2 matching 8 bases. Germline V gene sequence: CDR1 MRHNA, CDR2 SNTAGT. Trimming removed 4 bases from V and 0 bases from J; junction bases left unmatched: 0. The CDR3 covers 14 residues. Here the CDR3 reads CASSASGSTDTQYF. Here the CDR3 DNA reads TGTGCCAGCAGTGCTAGCGGGAGCACAGATACGCAGTATTTT.

CDR3 sequence reads: CSVERDRGRNEQFF. Written as DNA, the CDR3 is TGCAGCGTTGAAAGGGACAGGGGGAGGAATGAGCAGTTCTTC. The V gene is TRBV29-1, the J gene TRBJ2-1; 11 bases align to TRBD1. This CDR3 contains 14 residues. Germline loops: CDR1 SQVTM, CDR2 ANQGSEA. Unmatched junction bases numbered 4, after V lost 2 bases and J lost 7 bases.

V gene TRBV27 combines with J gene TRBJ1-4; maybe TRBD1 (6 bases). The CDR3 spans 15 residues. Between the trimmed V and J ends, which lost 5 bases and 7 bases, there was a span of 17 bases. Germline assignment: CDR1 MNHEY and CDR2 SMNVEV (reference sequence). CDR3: CASSKKQGGGEKLFF. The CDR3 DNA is TGTGCCAGCAGTAAAAAACAGGGCGGGGGTGAAAAACTGTTTTTT.

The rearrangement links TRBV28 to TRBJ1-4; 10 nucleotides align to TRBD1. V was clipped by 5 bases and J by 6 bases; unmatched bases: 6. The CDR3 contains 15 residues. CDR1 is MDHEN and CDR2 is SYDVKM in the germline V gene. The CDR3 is CASSASGTGDEKLFF. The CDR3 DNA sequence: TGTGCCAGCAGTGCCTCCGGGACAGGGGATGAAAAACTGTTTTTT.

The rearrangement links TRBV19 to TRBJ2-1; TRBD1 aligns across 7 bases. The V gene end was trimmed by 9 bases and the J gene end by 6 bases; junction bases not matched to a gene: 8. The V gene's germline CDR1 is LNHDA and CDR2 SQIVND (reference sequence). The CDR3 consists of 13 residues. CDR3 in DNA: TGTGCCAGCCGGGACAGTAGACGCAATGAGCAGTTCTTC. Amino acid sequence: CASRDSRRNEQFF.

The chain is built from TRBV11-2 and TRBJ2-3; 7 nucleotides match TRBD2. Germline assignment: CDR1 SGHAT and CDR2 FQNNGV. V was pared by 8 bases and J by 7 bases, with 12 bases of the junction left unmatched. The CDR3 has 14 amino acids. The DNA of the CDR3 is TGTGCCAGCTCCCGGGGGGACGTGCCGAATACGCAGTATTTT. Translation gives CASSRGDVPNTQYF.

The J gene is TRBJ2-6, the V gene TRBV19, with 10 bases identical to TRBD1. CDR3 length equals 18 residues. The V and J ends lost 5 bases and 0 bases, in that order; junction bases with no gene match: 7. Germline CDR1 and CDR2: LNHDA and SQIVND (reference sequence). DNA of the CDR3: TGTGCCAGTAGTCTTCCGGGACAGGGGACCTCTGGGGCCAACGTCCTGACTTTC. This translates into CASSLPGQGTSGANVLTF.

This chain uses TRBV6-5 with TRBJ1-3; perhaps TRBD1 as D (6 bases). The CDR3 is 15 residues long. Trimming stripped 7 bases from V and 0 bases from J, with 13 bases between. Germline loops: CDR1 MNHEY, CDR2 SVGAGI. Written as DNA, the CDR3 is TGTGCCAGCAAACCGGGACACAACTCTGGAAACACCATATATTTT. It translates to CASKPGHNSGNTIYF.

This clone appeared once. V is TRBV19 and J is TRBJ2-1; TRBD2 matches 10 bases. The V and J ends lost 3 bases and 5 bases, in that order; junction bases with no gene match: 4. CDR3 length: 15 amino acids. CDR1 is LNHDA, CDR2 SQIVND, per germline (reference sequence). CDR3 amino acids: CASSITLAGDNEQFF. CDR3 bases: TGTGCCAGTAGTATTACCCTAGCGGGGGACAATGAGCAGTTCTTC.

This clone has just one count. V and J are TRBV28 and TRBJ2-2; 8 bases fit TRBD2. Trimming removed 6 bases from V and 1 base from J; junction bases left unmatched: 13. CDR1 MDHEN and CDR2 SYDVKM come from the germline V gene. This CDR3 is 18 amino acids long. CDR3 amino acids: CASRPPLAEYKNTGELFF. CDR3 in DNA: TGTGCCAGCAGACCCCCACTAGCGGAGTATAAGAACACCGGGGAGCTGTTTTTT.

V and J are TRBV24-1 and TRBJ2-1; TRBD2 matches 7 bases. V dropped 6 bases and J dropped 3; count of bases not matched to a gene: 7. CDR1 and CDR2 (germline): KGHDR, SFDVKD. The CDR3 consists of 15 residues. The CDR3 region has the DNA TGTGCCACCAGTAATGCGGGAGATTTCTACAATGAGCAGTTCTTC. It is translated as CATSNAGDFYNEQFF.

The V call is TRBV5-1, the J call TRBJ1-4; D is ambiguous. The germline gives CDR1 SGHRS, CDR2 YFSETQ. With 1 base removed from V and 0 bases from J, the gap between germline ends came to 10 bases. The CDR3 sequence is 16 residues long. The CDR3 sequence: CASSLNPRATNEKLFF. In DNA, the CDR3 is TGCGCCAGCAGCTTGAACCCCCGCGCAACTAATGAAAAACTGTTTTTT.

The CDR3 DNA follows: TGTGCCAGCAGCCAAGAGGGGGGGGGCGAGCAGTTCTTC. This sequence encodes CASSQEGGGEQFF. This rearrangement joins TRBV3-1 (or the pseudogene TRBV3-2) to TRBJ2-1; a possible D gene is TRBD2 (7 bases). Per the germline V gene, CDR1 is LGHDT and CDR2 is YNNKEL (reference sequence). The CDR3 consists of 13 residues. V was shortened by 0 bases and J by 10 bases, with 10 bases between the two germline ends.

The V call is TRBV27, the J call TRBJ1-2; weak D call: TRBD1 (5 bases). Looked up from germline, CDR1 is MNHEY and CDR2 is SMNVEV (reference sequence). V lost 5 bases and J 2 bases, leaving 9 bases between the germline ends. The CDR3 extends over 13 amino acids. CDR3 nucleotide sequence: TGTGCCAGCAGTAGTCAGGGCAACTATGGCTACACCTTC. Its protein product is CASSSQGNYGYTF.

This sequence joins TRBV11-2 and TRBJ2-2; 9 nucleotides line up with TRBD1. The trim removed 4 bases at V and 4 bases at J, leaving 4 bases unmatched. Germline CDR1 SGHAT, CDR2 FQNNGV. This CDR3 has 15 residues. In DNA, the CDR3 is TGTGCCAGCAGCTGGGGACAGGGAGGCACCGGGGAGCTGTTTTTT. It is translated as CASSWGQGGTGELFF. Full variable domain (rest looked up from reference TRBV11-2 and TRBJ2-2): EAGVAQSPRYKIIEKRQSVAFWCNPISGHATLYWYQQILGQGPKLLIQFQNNGVVDDSQLPKDRFSAERLKGVDSTLKIQPAKLEDSAVYLCASSWGQGGTGELFFGEGSRLTVL.

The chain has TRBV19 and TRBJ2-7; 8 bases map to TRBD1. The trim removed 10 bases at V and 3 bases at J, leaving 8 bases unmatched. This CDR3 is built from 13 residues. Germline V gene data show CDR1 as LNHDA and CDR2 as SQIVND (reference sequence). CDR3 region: CATSSGTGYEQYF. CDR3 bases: TGTGCCACCTCGTCGGGGACAGGCTACGAGCAGTACTTC.

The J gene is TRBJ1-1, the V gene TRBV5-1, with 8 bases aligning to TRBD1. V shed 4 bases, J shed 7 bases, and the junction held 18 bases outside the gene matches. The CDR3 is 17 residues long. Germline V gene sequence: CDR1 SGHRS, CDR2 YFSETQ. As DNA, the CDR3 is TGCGCCAGCAGCCCCAGAGGCGGACAGGGACGAGGGGGTGAAGCTTTCTTT. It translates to CASSPRGGQGRGGEAFF.

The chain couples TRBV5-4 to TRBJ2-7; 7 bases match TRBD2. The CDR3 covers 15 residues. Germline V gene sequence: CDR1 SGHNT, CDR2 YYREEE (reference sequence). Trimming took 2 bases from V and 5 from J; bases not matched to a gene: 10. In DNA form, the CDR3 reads TGTGCCAGCAGCTTCTCCGGGGCGGGAGAGCACGAGCAGTACTTC. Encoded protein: CASSFSGAGEHEQYF.

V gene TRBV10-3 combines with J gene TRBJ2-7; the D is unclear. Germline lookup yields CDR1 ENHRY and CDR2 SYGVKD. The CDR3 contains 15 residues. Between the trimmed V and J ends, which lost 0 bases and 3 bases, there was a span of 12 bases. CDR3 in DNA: TGTGCCATCAGTGAGTCTGCGGTGACGCACTACGAGCAGTACTTC. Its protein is CAISESAVTHYEQYF.

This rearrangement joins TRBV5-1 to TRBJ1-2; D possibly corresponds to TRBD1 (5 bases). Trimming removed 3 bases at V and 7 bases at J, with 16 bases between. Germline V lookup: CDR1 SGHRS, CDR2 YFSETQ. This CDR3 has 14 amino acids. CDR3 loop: CASSSYLVGAGYTF. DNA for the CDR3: TGCGCCAGCAGCTCTTATTTAGTTGGGGCTGGCTACACCTTC.

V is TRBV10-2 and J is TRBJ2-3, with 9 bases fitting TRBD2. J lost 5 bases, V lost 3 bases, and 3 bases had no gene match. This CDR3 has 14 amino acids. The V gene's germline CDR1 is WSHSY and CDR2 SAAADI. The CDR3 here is CASSDGSGRDTQYF. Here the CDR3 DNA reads TGCGCCAGCAGTGATGGTAGCGGGAGAGATACGCAGTATTTT.

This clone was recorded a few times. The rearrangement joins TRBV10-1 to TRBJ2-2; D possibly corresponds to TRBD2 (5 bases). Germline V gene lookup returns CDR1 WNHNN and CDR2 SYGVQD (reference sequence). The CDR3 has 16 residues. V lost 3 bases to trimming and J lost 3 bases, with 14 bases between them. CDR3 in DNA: TGCGCCAGCAGTGAAAGAATTGCGGGCTACACCGGGGAGCTGTTTTTT. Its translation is CASSERIAGYTGELFF.

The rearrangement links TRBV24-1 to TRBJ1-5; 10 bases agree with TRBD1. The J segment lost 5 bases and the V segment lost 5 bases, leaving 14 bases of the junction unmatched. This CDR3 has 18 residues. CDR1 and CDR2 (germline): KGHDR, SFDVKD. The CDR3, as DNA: TGTGCCACCAGTGGCGCTCCTGGGACAGGGGCTATTCATCAGCCCCAGCATTTT. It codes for CATSGAPGTGAIHQPQHF.

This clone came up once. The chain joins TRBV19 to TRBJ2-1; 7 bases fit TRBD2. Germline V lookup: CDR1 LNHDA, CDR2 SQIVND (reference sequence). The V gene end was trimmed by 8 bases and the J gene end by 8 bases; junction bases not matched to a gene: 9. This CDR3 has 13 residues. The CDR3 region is CASAFTGGYEQFF. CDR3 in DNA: TGTGCCAGTGCCTTCACGGGAGGTTATGAGCAGTTCTTC.

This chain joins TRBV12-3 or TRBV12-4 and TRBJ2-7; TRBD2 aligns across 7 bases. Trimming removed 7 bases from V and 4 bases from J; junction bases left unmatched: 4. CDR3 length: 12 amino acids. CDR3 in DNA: TGTGCCAGCATCAGCGGGATGTACGAGCAGTACTTC. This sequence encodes CASISGMYEQYF.

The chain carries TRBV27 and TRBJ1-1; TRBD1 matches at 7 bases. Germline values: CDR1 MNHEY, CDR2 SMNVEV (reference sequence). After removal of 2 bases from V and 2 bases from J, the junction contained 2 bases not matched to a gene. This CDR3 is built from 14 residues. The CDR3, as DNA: TGTGCCAGCAGTTTAAAGGGGGCCAACACTGAAGCTTTCTTT. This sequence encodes CASSLKGANTEAFF.

The CDR3 protein is CASSVSGTDTQYF. CDR3 bases: TGTGCCAGCAGTGTTAGCGGGACAGATACGCAGTATTTT. This rearrangement joins TRBV6-4 to TRBJ2-3; the match to TRBD2 covers 7 bases. This CDR3 contains 13 residues. V was pared by 4 bases and J by 3 bases, with 1 base of the junction left unmatched. The V gene's germline CDR1 is MRHNA and CDR2 SNTAGT.

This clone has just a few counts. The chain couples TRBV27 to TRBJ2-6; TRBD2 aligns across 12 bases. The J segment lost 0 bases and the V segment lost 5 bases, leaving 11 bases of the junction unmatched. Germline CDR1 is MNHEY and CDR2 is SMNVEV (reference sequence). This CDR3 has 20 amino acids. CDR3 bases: TGTGCCAGCAGTGGATCTGGACTAGCGGGATTAAACTCTGGGGCCAACGTCCTGACTTTC. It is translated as CASSGSGLAGLNSGANVLTF.